The clone carrying this T cell receptor beta chain was detected only once. The antigen is unknown. The CDR3 spans 14 residues. V lost 6 bases and J 2 bases, leaving 14 bases between the germline ends. Germline assignment: CDR1 MNHEY and CDR2 SMNVEV (reference sequence). PCR primers comprised 60 Vbeta and 13 Jbeta primers. The repertoire was sequenced with immunoSEQ multiplex PCR; TCRdb's copy has only in-frame clones and lacks some. The sample yields about 95,000 clones, 80% to 90% seen once. The sample comes from a study of cytomegalovirus exposure and HLA in healthy donors. Study-level results: Researchers left out some V segments, among them TRBV6-2 and TRBV6-3, as indistinguishable.

The rearrangement uses TRBV27 and TRBJ2-7; a possible D gene is TRBD2 (5 bases). The sequence was collected from a man aged 25-40 years in good health and CMV-seropositive. The sequenced material came from PBMCs. The CDR3 DNA sequence: TGTGCCAGCAGCTCTACGGACTTCGCCTACGAGCAGTACTTC. Translated, it gives CASSSTDFAYEQYF.